The 4 T cell receptor beta chains in this list originate from one sample, sequenced in a study of T cell responses to AZD1222 COVID-19 vaccine (dated by TCRdb to about 2021). The sample's time point label is to be understood as: about 28 days (+/-7) after the second vaccine dose. The method behind the library was the immunoSEQ multiplex PCR assay. The table was pulled from immuneACCESS by TCRdb, which kept in-frame rearrangements only. Such tables lose some clones; where checked, under half of the loss comes from unresolved V genes, and the rest has no known cause. The sample data list 150,000 to 200,000 clones, and about 86% of these were observed just once. The ten largest clones take up under 14% of the sample. Material: peripheral blood, obtained 28 days after the second AZD1222 dose. The receptors come from an adult who received the AZD1222 COVID-19 vaccine.

This clone was counted between two and nine times. The V and J genes are TRBV28 and TRBJ1-1, with 8 bases matching TRBD1. Germline CDR1 MDHEN, CDR2 SYDVKM. J gave up 1 base and V 10 bases, and 5 bases lay outside the gene matches. This CDR3 region has 13 residues. The CDR3 sequence is CATWDRKNTEAFF. The CDR3 DNA sequence: TGTGCCACCTGGGACAGGAAGAACACTGAAGCTTTCTTT.

The chain employs TRBV3-1 (or the pseudogene TRBV3-2) and TRBJ1-1; tentatively, D is TRBD1 (5 bases). V was clipped by 1 base and J by 6 bases, with 27 bases between them. CDR1 LGHDT and CDR2 YNNKEL come from the germline V gene (reference sequence). The CDR3 is made up of 19 amino acids. The CDR3 DNA reads TGTGCCAGCAGCCAAGGATTGGTGGGGCGCCAGGAAAAGGGCGCTGAAGCTTTCTTT. As protein: CASSQGLVGRQEKGAEAFF.

J is TRBJ1-1 and V is TRBV28; weak D call: TRBD1 (5 bases). The germline CDR1 and CDR2 sequences are MDHEN and SYDVKM. This CDR3 is built from 14 residues. V lost 5 bases and J lost 3, with 13 bases in between. DNA of the CDR3: TGTGCCAGCAGTGTTCCGGGACGACACACTGAAGCTTTCTTT. Encoded protein: CASSVPGRHTEAFF. Combining the CDR3 with reference TRBV28 and TRBJ1-1 gives the whole variable domain DVKVTQSSRYLVKRTGEKVFLECVQDMDHENMFWYRQDPGLGLRLIYFSYDVKMKEKGDIPEGYSVSREKKERFSLILESASTNQTSMYLCASSVPGRHTEAFFGQGTRLTVV.

This rearrangement joins TRBV3-1 (or the pseudogene TRBV3-2) to TRBJ2-1; D not certain. The CDR3 is 15 amino acids. The germline V and J ends were trimmed by 4 bases and 9 bases, with 19 bases remaining between them. Germline loops: CDR1 LGHDT, CDR2 YNNKEL (reference sequence). This chain's CDR3 is CASSLQSTPWGEQFF. CDR3 nucleotides: TGTGCCAGCAGCCTCCAGAGCACTCCCTGGGGTGAGCAGTTCTTC.